This TCR beta chain was observed in a study of cytomegalovirus exposure and HLA in healthy donors. In the case of this clone: Its antigen is not identified.

Study findings and constraints: A later analysis appeared to link common viral pathogens to several of the most significant clusters. Cytomegalovirus status was reportedly diagnosed by the classifier with high sensitivity and specificity.

Researchers ran the PCR with 60 Vbeta and 13 Jbeta primers. Sequencing was performed with immunoSEQ multiplex PCR; in TCRdb, only in-frame clones are kept and a portion is missing. Here the sample spans under 200,000 clones, around 77% being singletons. Sample: PBMCs. The sequence was collected from a woman aged 25 to 39 in good health and CMV-seronegative.

DNA for the CDR3: TGCGCCAGCAGCTTGGACAGGGCGGTAGGTTCACCCCTCCACTTT. Translated: CASSLDRAVGSPLHF. The V call is TRBV5-1, the J call TRBJ1-6, with D possibly TRBD1 on 6 matching bases. Trimming shortened V by 0 bases and J by 9 bases, and 13 bases separated the two germline ends. CDR3 length: 15 amino acids. Germline V gives CDR1 SGHRS, CDR2 YFSETQ.